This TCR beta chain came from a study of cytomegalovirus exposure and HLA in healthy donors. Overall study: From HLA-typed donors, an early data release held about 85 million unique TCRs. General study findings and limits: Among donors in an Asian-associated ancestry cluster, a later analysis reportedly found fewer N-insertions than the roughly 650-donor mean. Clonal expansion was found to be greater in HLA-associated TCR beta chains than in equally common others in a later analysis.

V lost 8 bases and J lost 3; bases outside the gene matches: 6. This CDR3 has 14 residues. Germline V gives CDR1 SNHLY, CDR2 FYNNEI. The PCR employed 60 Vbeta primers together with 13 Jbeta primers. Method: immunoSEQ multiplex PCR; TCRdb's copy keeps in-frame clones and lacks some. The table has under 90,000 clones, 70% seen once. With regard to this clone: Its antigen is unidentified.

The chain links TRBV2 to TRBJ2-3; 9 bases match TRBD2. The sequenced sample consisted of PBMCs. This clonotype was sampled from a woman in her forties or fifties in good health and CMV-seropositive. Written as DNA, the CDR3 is TGTGCCAGCTCGGGGAGCGGGGGGACAGATACGCAGTATTTT. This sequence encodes CASSGSGGTDTQYF.